The subject of this entry is one T cell receptor beta chain. Its antigen is not identified. Sequencing used immunoSEQ multiplex PCR; TCRdb keeps in-frame clones, though not all of them. The sample contains about 24,000 clones, 71% of which appear only once. The sample is drawn from a study of radiotherapy plus CTLA-4 blockade in lung cancer. Whole-study context: There were objective responses in 15% to 20% of patients, and around 31% had disease control. Study findings and constraints: Early blood T cell clone dynamics, with interferon-beta, were reported to best predict response. Blood-borne expansion of tumor-derived TCR clones followed radiotherapy plus ipilimumab.

Focal radiation plus CTLA-4 blockade with ipilimumab was given to patients with chemo-refractory metastatic non-small-cell lung cancer. The germline V gene encodes CDR1 SNHLY and CDR2 FYNNEI. The germline V and J ends were trimmed by 11 bases and 6 bases, with 11 bases remaining between them. This CDR3 comprises 11 residues. The input for sequencing was peripheral blood, taken from a patient treated with radiotherapy plus ipilimumab. The clonotype was recovered from a human donor with non-small cell lung cancer whose response to radiotherapy plus ipilimumab could not be evaluated. The V gene is TRBV2, the J gene TRBJ2-1; no clear D gene. The CDR3: CASLSGNEQFF. For the CDR3, the DNA is TGTGCCTCCCTTAGTGGCAATGAGCAGTTCTTC.